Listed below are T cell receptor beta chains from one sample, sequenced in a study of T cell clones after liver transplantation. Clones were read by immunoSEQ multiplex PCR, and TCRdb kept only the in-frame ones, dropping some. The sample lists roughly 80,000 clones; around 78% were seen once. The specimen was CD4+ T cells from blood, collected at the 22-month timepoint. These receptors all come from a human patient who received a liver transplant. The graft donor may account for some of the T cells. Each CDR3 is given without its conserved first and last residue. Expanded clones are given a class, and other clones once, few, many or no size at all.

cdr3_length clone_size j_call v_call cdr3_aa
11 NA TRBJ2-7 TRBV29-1 SVAAPGHREQY
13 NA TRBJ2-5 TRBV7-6 ASSLLLGQGQTQY
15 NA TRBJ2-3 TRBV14 ASSQVRLSGSTDTQY
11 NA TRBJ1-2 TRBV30 AWGTGLGRSYT
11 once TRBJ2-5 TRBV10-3 AISASSGGTQY
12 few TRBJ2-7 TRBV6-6 ASSSGQGTYEQY
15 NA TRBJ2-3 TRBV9 ASSVRGQGGGSDTQY
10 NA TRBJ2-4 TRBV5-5 ASSLSQLIQY
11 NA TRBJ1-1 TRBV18 ASARQANTEAF
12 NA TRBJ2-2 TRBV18 ASSPDWNTGELF
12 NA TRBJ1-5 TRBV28 ASSLRTLGRPQH
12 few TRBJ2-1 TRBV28 ASSFGGRKNEQF
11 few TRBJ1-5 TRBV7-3 ASSLYGSQPQH
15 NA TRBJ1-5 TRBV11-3 ASSGDGRGDYNQPQH
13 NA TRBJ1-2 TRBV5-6 ASSSRGKGYYGYT
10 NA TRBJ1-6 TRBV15 ATSRVWSPLH
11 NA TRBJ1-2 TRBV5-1 ASSEGQGLGYT
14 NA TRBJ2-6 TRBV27 ASSLSPGLGANVLT
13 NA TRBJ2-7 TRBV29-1 SVDGGSRGPYEQY
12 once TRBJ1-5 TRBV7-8 ASSFQSSNQPQH
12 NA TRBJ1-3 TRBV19 ATDRTGTGNTIY
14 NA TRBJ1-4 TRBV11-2 ASSGIVAGLNEKLF
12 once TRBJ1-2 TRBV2 ASSEARGDYGYT
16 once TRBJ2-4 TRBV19 ASRTSPGPLAGKNIQY
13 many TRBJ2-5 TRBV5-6 ASSLRRPTEETQY
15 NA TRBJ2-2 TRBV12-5 ASGLPSGGANTGELF
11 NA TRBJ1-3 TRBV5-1 ASSQDPGNTIY